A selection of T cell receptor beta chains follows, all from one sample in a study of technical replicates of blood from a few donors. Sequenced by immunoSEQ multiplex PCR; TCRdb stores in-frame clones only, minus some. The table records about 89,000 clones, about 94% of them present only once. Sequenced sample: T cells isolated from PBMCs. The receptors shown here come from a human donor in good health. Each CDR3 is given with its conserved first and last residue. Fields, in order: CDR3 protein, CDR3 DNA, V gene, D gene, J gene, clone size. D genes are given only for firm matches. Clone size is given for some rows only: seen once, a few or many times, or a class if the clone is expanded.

CDR3: CASSLGDRTSYEQYF; DNA: TGCGCCAGCAGCTTAGGAGACAGGACGAGCTACGAGCAGTACTTC; V: TRBV5-1; D: -; J: TRBJ2-7; size: -
CDR3: CASSLQGGATNEKLFF; DNA: TGTGCCAGCAGCTTACAGGGTGGGGCGACTAATGAAAAACTGTTTTTT; V: TRBV5-4; D: -; J: TRBJ1-4; size: -
CDR3: CAWSVSGKNYGYTF; DNA: TGTGCCTGGAGTGTATCAGGAAAGAACTATGGCTACACCTTC; V: TRBV30; D: -; J: TRBJ1-2; size: -
CDR3: CASSLGQNAMNTEAFF; DNA: TGCGCCAGCAGCTTGGGACAAAACGCCATGAACACTGAAGCTTTCTTT; V: TRBV5-1; D: -; J: TRBJ1-1; size: -
CDR3: CASSPLAGEHTGELFF; DNA: TGCGCCAGCAGCCCCCTCGCGGGAGAGCACACCGGGGAGCTGTTTTTT; V: TRBV4-1; D: TRBD2; J: TRBJ2-2; size: -
CDR3: CATLSGTSGIGSTDTQYF; DNA: TGTGCCACCCTCTCCGGGACTAGCGGGATAGGGTCCACAGATACGCAGTATTTT; V: TRBV2; D: TRBD2; J: TRBJ2-3; size: -
CDR3: CSVDEARGAPLNGELFF; DNA: TGCAGCGTTGACGAGGCCAGGGGAGCTCCTCTCAACGGGGAGCTGTTTTTT; V: TRBV29-1; D: -; J: TRBJ2-2; size: -
CDR3: CATSFSSGSPQTQYF; DNA: TGTGCCACCAGCTTTAGTAGCGGGAGCCCCCAAACGCAGTATTTT; V: TRBV15; D: TRBD2; J: TRBJ2-3; size: -
CDR3: CASSLGTGGAEAFF; DNA: TGTGCCAGCAGCTTAGGGACAGGAGGGGCTGAAGCTTTCTTT; V: TRBV5-4; D: TRBD1; J: TRBJ1-1; size: once
CDR3: CASSFMGTATYEQYF; DNA: TGTGCCAGCAGCTTCATGGGGACAGCCACCTACGAGCAGTACTTC; V: TRBV5-4; D: TRBD1; J: TRBJ2-7; size: -
CDR3: CSAPEQYEQFF; DNA: TGCAGTGCGCCGGAGCAATATGAGCAGTTCTTC; V: TRBV20-1; D: -; J: TRBJ2-1; size: -
CDR3: CASSLGPGQVNEQFF; DNA: TGTGCCAGCAGCTTAGGGCCGGGACAGGTCAATGAGCAGTTCTTC; V: TRBV7-9; D: TRBD1; J: TRBJ2-1; size: -
CDR3: CASSAPRGGGETQYF; DNA: TGTGCCAGCAGTGCCCCGAGAGGGGGCGGGGAGACCCAGTACTTC; V: TRBV6-1; D: TRBD1; J: TRBJ2-5; size: -
CDR3: CASSPINSNEQFF; DNA: TGTGCCAGCAGTCCGATTAACAGCAATGAGCAGTTCTTC; V: TRBV2; D: -; J: TRBJ2-1; size: -
CDR3: CASSQGGTGRGELFF; DNA: TGCGCCAGCAGCCAAGGAGGGACAGGGCGCGGGGAGCTGTTTTTT; V: TRBV4-1; D: TRBD1; J: TRBJ2-2; size: -
CDR3: CASSIETQSANYGYTF; DNA: TGTGCCAGTAGTATAGAAACGCAGTCAGCTAACTATGGCTACACCTTC; V: TRBV19; D: -; J: TRBJ1-2; size: -
CDR3: CASSHPGTTNTGELFF; DNA: TGTGCCAGCAGTCACCCGGGGACAACAAACACCGGGGAGCTGTTTTTT; V: TRBV11-3; D: -; J: TRBJ2-2; size: few
CDR3: CASSVGLSQNYGYTF; DNA: TGTGCCAGCAGCGTAGGACTTTCTCAGAACTATGGCTACACCTTC; V: TRBV9; D: -; J: TRBJ1-2; size: -
CDR3: CASSPRRDSYEQYF; DNA: TGTGCCAGCAGTCCAAGACGGGACTCCTACGAGCAGTACTTC; V: TRBV28; D: -; J: TRBJ2-7; size: -
CDR3: CASSLNSGGAHNEQFF; DNA: TGTGCCAGCAGTCTAAATAGCGGGGGGGCCCACAATGAGCAGTTCTTC; V: TRBV27; D: TRBD2; J: TRBJ2-1; size: once
CDR3: CASSPQGGRPPGELFF; DNA: TGTGCCAGCAGTCCACAGGGCGGGAGGCCCCCCGGGGAGCTGTTTTTT; V: TRBV9; D: TRBD2; J: TRBJ2-2; size: -
CDR3: CASSQGPEGRVDEQYF; DNA: TGCGCCAGCAGCCAAGGCCCGGAGGGCCGGGTGGACGAGCAGTACTTC; V: TRBV4-1; D: -; J: TRBJ2-7; size: -
CDR3: CASSGRQGAGTEAFF; DNA: TGTGCCAGCAGCGGCCGACAGGGGGCAGGCACTGAAGCTTTCTTT; V: TRBV7-9; D: TRBD1; J: TRBJ1-1; size: -
CDR3: CASSHPRDSSYEQYF; DNA: TGTGCCAGCAGCCACCCCCGGGACAGCTCCTACGAGCAGTACTTC; V: TRBV4-2; D: TRBD1; J: TRBJ2-7; size: -
CDR3: CASSVVRQGAYGYTF; DNA: TGTGCCAGCAGCGTAGTTCGGCAGGGGGCCTATGGCTACACCTTC; V: TRBV9; D: TRBD1; J: TRBJ1-2; size: -
CDR3: CAWRAGTGHNQPQHF; DNA: TGTGCCTGGAGGGCTGGGACAGGACACAATCAGCCCCAGCATTTT; V: TRBV30; D: TRBD1; J: TRBJ1-5; size: -
CDR3: CASSQGQGLDTEAFF; DNA: TGCGCCAGCAGCCAAGGACAGGGTCTCGACACTGAAGCTTTCTTT; V: TRBV4-1; D: TRBD1; J: TRBJ1-1; size: -
CDR3: CASSLGDRGSYEQYF; DNA: TGTGCCAGCAGCTTAGGGGACAGGGGGTCCTACGAGCAGTACTTC; V: TRBV7-6; D: TRBD1; J: TRBJ2-7; size: -
CDR3: CASSVRSDDEQYF; DNA: TGCGCCAGCAGTGTGAGGTCTGACGACGAGCAGTACTTC; V: TRBV10-1; D: -; J: TRBJ2-7; size: -
CDR3: CASTTDTVNYGYTF; DNA: TGTGCCAGCACAACAGATACAGTTAACTATGGCTACACCTTC; V: TRBV6-1; D: -; J: TRBJ1-2; size: -
CDR3: CASSYSGFNYGYTF; DNA: TGTGCCAGCAGTTACTCCGGTTTTAACTATGGCTACACCTTC; V: TRBV6-5; D: -; J: TRBJ1-2; size: -
CDR3: CASSLHPSGNYEQYF; DNA: TGTGCCAGCAGCTTACATCCTAGCGGTAACTACGAGCAGTACTTC; V: TRBV7-9; D: TRBD2; J: TRBJ2-7; size: once
CDR3: CSATRDTQYF; DNA: TGCAGTGCCACCCGGGATACGCAGTATTTT; V: TRBV20-1; D: -; J: TRBJ2-3; size: -
CDR3: CASSLGAGSSKETQYF; DNA: TGCGCCAGCAGCTTGGGAGCAGGGTCCTCAAAAGAGACCCAGTACTTC; V: TRBV5-1; D: -; J: TRBJ2-5; size: -
CDR3: CAWTPGGYGYTF; DNA: TGTGCCTGGACCCCCGGGGGGTATGGCTACACCTTC; V: TRBV30; D: -; J: TRBJ1-2; size: -
CDR3: CASSLSEGVAAVIEQYF; DNA: TGTGCCAGCAGTTTATCCGAGGGGGTGGCGGCTGTCATCGAGCAGTACTTC; V: TRBV27; D: -; J: TRBJ2-7; size: -
CDR3: CASSRTSGGSDTQYF; DNA: TGTGCCAGCAGTCGGACTAGCGGGGGGTCAGATACGCAGTATTTT; V: TRBV6-4; D: TRBD2; J: TRBJ2-3; size: -
CDR3: CASSGGLAGGQETQYF; DNA: TGTGCCAGCAGCGGAGGACTAGCGGGGGGCCAGGAGACCCAGTACTTC; V: TRBV9; D: TRBD2; J: TRBJ2-5; size: -
CDR3: CASSSGQGHSYEQYF; DNA: TGTGCCAGCTCGTCTGGACAGGGGCACTCCTACGAGCAGTACTTC; V: TRBV18; D: TRBD1; J: TRBJ2-7; size: -
CDR3: CASTAAGGAGYTF; DNA: TGTGCCAGCACCGCCGCGGGGGGCGCAGGCTACACCTTC; V: TRBV27; D: -; J: TRBJ1-2; size: few
CDR3: CASSAGTDNQPQHF; DNA: TGTGCCAGCAGCGCCGGGACAGACAATCAGCCCCAGCATTTT; V: TRBV7-9; D: TRBD1; J: TRBJ1-5; size: -
CDR3: CASEIRGLPSYSNQPQHF; DNA: TGTGCCAGCGAAATCAGAGGACTTCCAAGTTATAGCAATCAGCCCCAGCATTTT; V: TRBV28; D: -; J: TRBJ1-5; size: -
CDR3: CASSQDRAGKGQPQHF; DNA: TGCGCCAGCAGCCAAGATAGGGCAGGGAAGGGTCAGCCCCAGCATTTT; V: TRBV4-1; D: -; J: TRBJ1-5; size: -
CDR3: CASSQPGQGLYNEQFF; DNA: TGCGCCAGCAGCCAACCAGGACAGGGGCTCTACAATGAGCAGTTCTTC; V: TRBV4-1; D: TRBD1; J: TRBJ2-1; size: -
CDR3: CASILAGATETQYF; DNA: TGTGCCAGCATTCTAGCGGGAGCCACCGAGACCCAGTACTTC; V: TRBV2; D: TRBD2; J: TRBJ2-5; size: -
CDR3: CASSPEASNQPQHF; DNA: TGTGCCAGCTCACCAGAGGCTAGCAATCAGCCCCAGCATTTT; V: TRBV18; D: -; J: TRBJ1-5; size: -
CDR3: CASSVSGLAGGSYEQYF; DNA: TGCGCCAGCAGCGTATCGGGACTAGCGGGAGGCTCCTACGAGCAGTACTTC; V: TRBV4-1; D: TRBD2; J: TRBJ2-7; size: -
CDR3: CASSLRGGYRDTEAFF; DNA: TGTGCCAGCAGCTTACGAGGGGGTTACAGGGATACTGAAGCTTTCTTT; V: TRBV7-9; D: -; J: TRBJ1-1; size: -